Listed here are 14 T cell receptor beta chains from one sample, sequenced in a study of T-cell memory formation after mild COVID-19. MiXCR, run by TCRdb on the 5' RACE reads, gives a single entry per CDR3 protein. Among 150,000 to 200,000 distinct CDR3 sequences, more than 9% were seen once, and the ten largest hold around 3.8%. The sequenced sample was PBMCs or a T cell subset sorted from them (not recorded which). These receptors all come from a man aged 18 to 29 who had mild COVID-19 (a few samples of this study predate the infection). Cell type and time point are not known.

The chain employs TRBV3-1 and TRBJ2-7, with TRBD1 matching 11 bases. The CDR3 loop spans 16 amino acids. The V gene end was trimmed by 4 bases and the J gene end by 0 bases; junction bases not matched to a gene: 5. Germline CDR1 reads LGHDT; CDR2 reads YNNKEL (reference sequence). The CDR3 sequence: CASSRGQGAISYEQYF. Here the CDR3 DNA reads TGTGCCAGCAGCCGAGGACAGGGGGCTATCTCCTACGAGCAGTACTTC.

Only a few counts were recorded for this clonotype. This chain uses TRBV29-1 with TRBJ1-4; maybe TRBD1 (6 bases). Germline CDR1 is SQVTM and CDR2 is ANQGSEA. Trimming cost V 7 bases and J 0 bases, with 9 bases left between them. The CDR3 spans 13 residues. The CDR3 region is CSATGTTNEKLFF. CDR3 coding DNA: TGCAGCGCTACAGGGACAACTAATGAAAAACTGTTTTTT.

CDR3 coding DNA: TGCGCCAGCAGCCTTTCCCGGCTCCCAAGACAAGAGACCCAGTACTTC. This gives the protein CASSLSRLPRQETQYF. The genes are TRBV4-1 and TRBJ2-5; D gene unclear. This CDR3 is 16 amino acids long. Germline V gene sequence: CDR1 MGHRA, CDR2 YSYEKL. V lost 4 bases and J 2 bases, leaving 17 bases between the germline ends.

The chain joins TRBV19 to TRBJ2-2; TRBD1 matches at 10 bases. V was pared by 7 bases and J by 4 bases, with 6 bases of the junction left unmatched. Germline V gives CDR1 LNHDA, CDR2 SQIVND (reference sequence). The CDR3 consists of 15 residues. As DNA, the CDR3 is TGTGCCAGTATCCGGGACAGGGGAACCACCGGGGAGCTGTTTTTT. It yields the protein CASIRDRGTTGELFF.

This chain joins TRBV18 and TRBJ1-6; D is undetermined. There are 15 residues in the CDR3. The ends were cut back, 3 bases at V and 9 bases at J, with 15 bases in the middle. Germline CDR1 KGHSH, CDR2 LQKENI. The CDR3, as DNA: TGTGCCAGCTCACCGAGCTTCCCGACGGGTTCACCCCTCCACTTT. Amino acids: CASSPSFPTGSPLHF. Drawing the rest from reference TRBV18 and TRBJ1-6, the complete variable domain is NAGVMQNPRHLVRRRGQEARLRCSPMKGHSHVYWYRQLPEEGLKFMVYLQKENIIDESGMPKERFSAEFPKEGPSILRIQQVVRGDSAAYFCASSPSFPTGSPLHFGNGTRLTVT.

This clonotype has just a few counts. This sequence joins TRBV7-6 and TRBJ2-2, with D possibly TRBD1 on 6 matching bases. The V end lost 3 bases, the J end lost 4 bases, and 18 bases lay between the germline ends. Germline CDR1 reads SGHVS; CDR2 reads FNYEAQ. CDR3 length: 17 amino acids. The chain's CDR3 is CASSLARAGEFTGELFF. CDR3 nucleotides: TGTGCCAGCAGCTTGGCTCGGGCAGGGGAGTTCACCGGGGAGCTGTTTTTT. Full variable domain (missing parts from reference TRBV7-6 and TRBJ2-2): GAGVSQSPRYKVTKRGQDVALRCDPISGHVSLYWYRQALGQGPEFLTYFNYEAQQDKSGLPNDRFSAERPEGSISTLTIQRTEQRDSAMYRCASSLARAGEFTGELFFGEGSRLTVL.

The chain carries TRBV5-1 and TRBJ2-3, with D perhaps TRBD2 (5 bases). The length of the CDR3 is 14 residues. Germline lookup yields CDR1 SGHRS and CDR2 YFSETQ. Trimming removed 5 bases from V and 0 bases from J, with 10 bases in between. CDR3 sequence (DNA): TGCGCCAGCAGAGAGGGTCCGAGCACAGATACGCAGTATTTT. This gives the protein CASREGPSTDTQYF.

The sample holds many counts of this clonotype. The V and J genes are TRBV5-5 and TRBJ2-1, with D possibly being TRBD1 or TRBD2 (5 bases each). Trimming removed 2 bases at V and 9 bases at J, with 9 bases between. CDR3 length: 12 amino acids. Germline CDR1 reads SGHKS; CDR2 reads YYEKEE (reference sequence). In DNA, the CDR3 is TGTGCCAGCAGCTTCAGGGCGGGTGAGCAGTTCTTC. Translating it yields CASSFRAGEQFF.

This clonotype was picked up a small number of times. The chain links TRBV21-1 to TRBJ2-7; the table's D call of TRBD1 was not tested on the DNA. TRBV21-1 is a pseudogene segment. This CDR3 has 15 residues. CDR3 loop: CASSKVGTGGFEQYV. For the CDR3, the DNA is TGTGCCAGCAGCAAAGTTGGGACAGGGGGTTTCGAGCAGTACGTC.

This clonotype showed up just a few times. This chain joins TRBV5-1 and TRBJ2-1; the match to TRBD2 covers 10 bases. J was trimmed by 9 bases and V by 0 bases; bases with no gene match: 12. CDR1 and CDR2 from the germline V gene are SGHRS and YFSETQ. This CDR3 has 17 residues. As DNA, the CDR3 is TGCGCCAGCAGCTTGGGTCCCCTAGCGGGGGATCTTACTGAGCAGTTCTTC. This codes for CASSLGPLAGDLTEQFF.

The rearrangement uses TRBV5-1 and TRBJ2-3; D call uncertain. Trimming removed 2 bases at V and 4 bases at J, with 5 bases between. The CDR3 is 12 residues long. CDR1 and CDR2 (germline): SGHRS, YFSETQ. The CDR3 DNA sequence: TGCGCCAGCAGCTTCCAGTCAGATACGCAGTATTTT. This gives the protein CASSFQSDTQYF. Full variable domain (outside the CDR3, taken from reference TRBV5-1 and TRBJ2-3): KAGVTQTPRYLIKTRGQQVTLSCSPISGHRSVSWYQQTPGQGLQFLFEYFSETQRNKGNFPGRFSGRQFSNSRSEMNVSTLELGDSALYLCASSFQSDTQYFGPGTRLTVL.

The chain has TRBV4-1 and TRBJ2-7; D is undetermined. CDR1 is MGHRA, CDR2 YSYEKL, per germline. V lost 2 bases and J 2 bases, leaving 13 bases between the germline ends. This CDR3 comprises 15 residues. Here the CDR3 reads CASSQPRSRTYEQYF. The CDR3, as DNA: TGCGCCAGCAGCCAACCCCGGTCCCGGACCTACGAGCAGTACTTC.

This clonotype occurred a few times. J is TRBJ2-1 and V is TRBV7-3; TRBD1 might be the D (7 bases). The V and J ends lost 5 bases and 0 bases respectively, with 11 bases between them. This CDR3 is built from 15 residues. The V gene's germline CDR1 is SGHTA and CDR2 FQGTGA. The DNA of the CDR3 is TGTGCCAGCAGCCCGGGGGACAGCTCCTACAATGAGCAGTTCTTC. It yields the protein CASSPGDSSYNEQFF.

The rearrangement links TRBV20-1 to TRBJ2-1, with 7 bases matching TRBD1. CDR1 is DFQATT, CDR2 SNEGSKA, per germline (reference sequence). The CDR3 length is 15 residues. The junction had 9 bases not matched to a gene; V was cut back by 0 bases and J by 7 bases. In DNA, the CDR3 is TGCAGTGCTAGAGAAGGGACAGAGTCAAGAAATGAGCAGTTCTTC. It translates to CSAREGTESRNEQFF.